The clone carrying this T cell receptor beta chain was seen a few times. The antigen is not known. Using constant-segment primers, 5'RACE produced TCR alpha and TCR beta cDNA libraries carrying sample barcodes and UMIs. Via MiXCR, TCRdb re-called the 5' RACE reads, giving one row per CDR3 protein. The sample consists of roughly 500,000 distinct CDR3 sequences, around 21% of them appearing once. These data originate in a study of T-cell memory formation after mild COVID-19. Study-level points and caveats: Contracting CD4+ clones lay largely in CM and EM, with CD8+ ones residing in EMRA. There was a balanced CD4/CD8 profile in clones contracting day 15 to 85, and later expanders leaned CD4+. In pre-infection memory, a portion of responding clones appeared, which suggested that cross-reactive memory joined.

This CDR3 has 13 residues. Trimming left V 2 bases short and J 4 bases short, with 9 bases between. Germline CDR1 reads MNHEY; CDR2 reads SVGAGI. The source of this sequence is an adult woman who had mild COVID-19 (a few samples of this study predate the infection). Cell type and time point are not known. This chain joins TRBV6-5 and TRBJ2-7; the D gene is possibly TRBD1 (6 bases). The sample was PBMCs or a T cell subset sorted from them (not recorded which). CDR3 nucleotide sequence: TGTGCCAGCAGTTACGCTGGACAGTACGAGCAGTACTTC. It is translated as CASSYAGQYEQYF.